The 32 T cell receptor beta chains below all came from one sample that was sequenced in a study of T-cell reconstitution after alpha-beta-depleted transplantation in children. Unique molecular identifiers were incorporated when the TCRbeta library was constructed. One entry per CDR3 protein results from TCRdb running MiXCR on the PCR reads. The sample comprises 60,000 to 100,000 distinct CDR3 sequences, roughly 18% of which are singletons, and roughly half rests with the top ten. Sequencing was performed on PBMCs, mostly from graft donor cells, taken 360 days after TCRalphabeta/CD19-depleted stem cell transplant. These receptors were taken from a male patient aged 2 to 9 who had a stem cell transplant for acute lymphoblastic leukemia, so the T cells may come from the graft donor.

This clonotype was seen more than once but under ten times. This sequence joins TRBV6-1 and TRBJ2-1, with 13 bases that match TRBD2. This CDR3 has 14 residues. V lost 6 bases, J lost 6 bases, and 2 bases stayed unmatched. Germline CDR1 reads MNHNS; CDR2 reads SASEGT. CDR3 nucleotide sequence: TGTGCCAGCAGGCGACTAGCGGGGGGCAATGAGCAGTTCTTC. Amino acids: CASRRLAGGNEQFF.

In this sample, this clonotype turned up a few times. This sequence joins TRBV20-1 and TRBJ1-1; the D gene is possibly TRBD1 (5 bases). The germline CDR1 and CDR2 sequences are DFQATT and SNEGSKA (reference sequence). The CDR3 spans 11 residues. V dropped 5 bases and J dropped 3 bases, with 7 bases sitting between them. DNA of the CDR3: TGCAGTGCTCGGGGACACACTGAAGCTTTCTTT. This gives the protein CSARGHTEAFF.

For this clonotype: A clone one base away is much larger, so this may be a read error. Here the CDR3 omits its conserved ending phenylalanine or tryptophan, so a read error is the likely source. Written as DNA, the CDR3 is TGCAGCGTCAGGATGCAGGGAAGGGTGGGCACAGATACGCAGTATTTA. Protein: CSVRMQGRVGTDTQYL. This chain links TRBV29-1 with TRBJ2-3; TRBD1 is a possible D gene (5 bases). With 6 bases removed from V and 1 base from J, the gap between germline ends came to 20 bases. Per germline, CDR1 SQVTM and CDR2 ANQGSEA. CDR3 length: 16 amino acids.

The table lists this clonotype with many counts. The DNA for the CDR3 is TGCAGCGTTGACCGGGACAGGGGGCGCGGAAACTATGGCTACACCTTC. Translation: CSVDRDRGRGNYGYTF. The J gene is TRBJ1-2, the V gene TRBV29-1; 12 nucleotides match TRBD1. Losses at the gene ends were 3 bases for V and 2 bases for J; bases not matched to a gene: 7. This CDR3 has 16 amino acids. Germline-derived CDR1 and CDR2 are SQVTM and ANQGSEA.

This clonotype was seen a handful of times. J is TRBJ1-1 and V is TRBV5-8; D remains unclear. The CDR3 extends over 13 amino acids. The V end lost 0 bases, the J end lost 3 bases, and 6 bases lay between the germline ends. CDR1 and CDR2 (germline): SGHTS, YDEGEE. CDR3 amino acids: CASSLDWDTEAFF. The CDR3, as DNA: TGTGCCAGCAGCTTGGACTGGGACACTGAAGCTTTCTTT.

The rearrangement links TRBV4-1 to TRBJ1-5; possible D gene TRBD1, 6 bases. The germline V and J ends were trimmed by 3 bases and 3 bases, with 12 bases remaining between them. There are 15 residues in the CDR3. Germline CDR1 MGHRA, CDR2 YSYEKL. The CDR3 loop is CASSHGTGINQPQHF. CDR3 nucleotide sequence: TGCGCCAGCAGCCATGGAACAGGGATCAATCAGCCCCAGCATTTT.

This clonotype was detected many times. The genes are TRBV30 and TRBJ1-4; maybe TRBD1 (6 bases). The V and J ends lost 3 bases and 8 bases respectively, with 13 bases between them. Germline CDR1 reads GTSNPN; CDR2 reads SVGIG (reference sequence). The CDR3 has 13 residues. CDR3 loop: CAWSRGGVEKLFF. The DNA of the CDR3 is TGTGCCTGGAGCCGGGGGGGCGTGGAAAAACTGTTTTTT.

This clonotype was recorded a few times. The chain combines TRBV7-9 with TRBJ1-6, with TRBD1 identical over 9 bases. Germline V gene lookup returns CDR1 SEHNR and CDR2 FQNEAQ (reference sequence). The CDR3 contains 14 residues. V shed 5 bases and J 9 bases; nucleotides not matched to a gene: 5. CDR3 sequence: CASSGRDRVSPLHF. CDR3 DNA sequence: TGTGCCAGCAGCGGCCGGGACAGGGTTTCACCCCTCCACTTT.

This clonotype was counted only a few times. This sequence joins TRBV4-1 and TRBJ2-1, with 8 bases lining up with TRBD1. The CDR3 is 14 residues long. CDR1 is MGHRA, CDR2 YSYEKL, per germline. Germline trimming cut 5 bases from V and 8 bases from J; bases unmatched to any gene: 8. The CDR3: CASSDGQGGHEQFF. In DNA form, the CDR3 reads TGCGCCAGCAGCGATGGACAGGGCGGGCATGAGCAGTTCTTC.

This clonotype was recorded a few times. The chain carries TRBV12-3 or TRBV12-4 and TRBJ2-7; 9 bases match TRBD2. This CDR3 spans 13 amino acids. Germline trimming cut 6 bases from V and 6 bases from J; bases unmatched to any gene: 6. Written as DNA, the CDR3 is TGTGCCAGCAGGTCGGGACTAGCCGGCGAGCAGTACTTC. It specifies CASRSGLAGEQYF.

The rearrangement uses TRBV6-1 and TRBJ2-7, with TRBD1 matching over 8 bases. This CDR3 contains 14 residues. Germline V gene data show CDR1 as MNHNS and CDR2 as SASEGT. V trimming: 6 bases; J trimming: 4 bases; junction bases outside the gene matches: 8. The CDR3 DNA reads TGTGCCAGCAGCCGACAGGGGCTGAAGTACGAGCAGTACTTC. Its protein is CASSRQGLKYEQYF.

This clonotype was seen many times. The chain combines TRBV9 with TRBJ2-7; TRBD2 matches 7 bases. V trimming: 3 bases; J trimming: 1 base; junction bases outside the gene matches: 7. The germline CDR1 and CDR2 sequences are SGDLS and YYNGEE. This CDR3 spans 15 amino acids. CDR3 in amino acids: CASSAGLEVSYEQYF. In DNA, the CDR3 is TGTGCCAGCAGCGCAGGACTAGAAGTTTCCTACGAGCAGTACTTC.

The sample holds a few counts of this clonotype. The chain couples TRBV5-1 to TRBJ2-5; 12 bases agree with TRBD1. The CDR3 totals 15 residues. CDR1 and CDR2 from the germline V gene are SGHRS and YFSETQ. V lost 3 bases, J lost 4 bases, and 4 bases stayed unmatched. CDR3 coding DNA: TGCGCCAGCAGCTCACCGGGACAGGGGGCAGAGACCCAGTACTTC. It is translated as CASSSPGQGAETQYF.

A few counts support this clonotype. The chain carries TRBV25-1 and TRBJ2-7; no firm D call. This CDR3 region has 12 residues. Germline V gene lookup returns CDR1 MGHDK and CDR2 SYGVNS. The V and J ends lost 9 bases and 0 bases respectively, with 9 bases between them. CDR3 sequence (DNA): TGTGCCAGTCGACCCAGCTCCTACGAGCAGTACTTC. Its translation: CASRPSSYEQYF.

This rearrangement joins TRBV11-3 to TRBJ2-3; D gene ambiguous. CDR3 length: 14 amino acids. Germline CDR1 and CDR2: SGHNT and YENEEA. Between the trimmed V and J ends, which lost 3 bases and 0 bases, there was a span of 7 bases. Here the CDR3 reads CASSFLGSTDTQYF. The CDR3 DNA reads TGTGCCAGCAGCTTTCTAGGCAGCACAGATACGCAGTATTTT. Looking up the rest from reference TRBV11-3 and TRBJ2-3 gives the full variable domain: EAGVVQSPRYKIIEKKQPVAFWCNPISGHNTLYWYLQNLGQGPELLIRYENEEAVDDSQLPKDRFSAERLKGVDSTLKIQPAELGDSAVYLCASSFLGSTDTQYFGPGTRLTVL.

This clonotype has just a few counts. J is TRBJ1-2 and V is TRBV5-1; no clear D gene. Germline V gene data show CDR1 as SGHRS and CDR2 as YFSETQ. V dropped 5 bases and J dropped 0 bases, with 20 bases sitting between them. The CDR3 is 17 residues long. CDR3 sequence (DNA): TGCGCCAGCAGAGGAGGCCAACTGAAGCGGCCTAACTATGGCTACACCTTC. This sequence encodes CASRGGQLKRPNYGYTF.

CDR3 residues: CASSQYLAGIADTQYF. The CDR3 DNA is TGCGCCAGCAGCCAATACCTAGCGGGAATCGCAGATACGCAGTATTTT. The genes are TRBV4-1 and TRBJ2-3, with 9 bases matching TRBD2. CDR1 and CDR2 from the germline V gene are MGHRA and YSYEKL. This CDR3 region has 16 residues. The ends lost 2 bases at V and 4 bases at J; junction bases unmatched: 7.

The chain recombines TRBV12-3 or TRBV12-4 with TRBJ2-7; TRBD2 matches at 11 bases. J gave up 1 base and V 6 bases, and 8 bases lay outside the gene matches. This CDR3 region has 16 residues. This CDR3 is CASSKTGTSGSYEQYF. The CDR3 region has the DNA TGTGCCAGCAGCAAAACCGGGACTAGCGGTTCCTACGAGCAGTACTTC.

A few counts support this clonotype. The chain links TRBV6-4 to TRBJ2-7; D gene ambiguous. The germline V gene has CDR1 MRHNA and CDR2 SNTAGT. The CDR3 totals 16 residues. Trimming removed 7 bases at V and 6 bases at J, with 25 bases between. DNA for the CDR3: TGTGCCAGCACCGCTCATATTTGTCCGCCGAGAGGCGAGCAGTACTTC. Translating it yields CASTAHICPPRGEQYF.

This clonotype was observed a handful of times. This chain connects TRBV7-9 to TRBJ2-1; unclear D gene. In germline, CDR1 is SEHNR, CDR2 FQNEAQ (reference sequence). The CDR3 is 12 residues long. Trimming pared 5 bases from V and 5 bases from J, leaving 7 bases between. The CDR3 DNA is TGTGCCAGCAGCCACACAAACAATGAGCAGTTCTTC. Translated, it gives CASSHTNNEQFF.

The sample holds a few counts of this clonotype. V is TRBV3-1 and J is TRBJ2-7, with TRBD2 identical over 8 bases. Germline assignment: CDR1 LGHDT and CDR2 YNNKEL (reference sequence). CDR3 length: 14 amino acids. V shed 5 bases and J 6 bases; nucleotides not matched to a gene: 9. CDR3 nucleotides: TGTGCCAGCAGCTTTACTAGCGGCATGGGCGAGCAGTACTTC. Amino acids: CASSFTSGMGEQYF.

The chain has TRBV12-3 or TRBV12-4 and TRBJ2-1; D is possibly TRBD1 or TRBD2 (5 bases each). V dropped 2 bases and J dropped 8 bases, with 16 bases sitting between them. The CDR3 extends over 15 amino acids. In DNA, the CDR3 is TGTGCCAGCAGTTTAAACGGGGCGACGAGGGATGAGCAGTTCTTC. Its protein product is CASSLNGATRDEQFF.

This clonotype was picked up many times. This rearrangement joins TRBV6-5 to TRBJ2-7; either TRBD1 or TRBD2 may supply D (5 bases each). Germline loops: CDR1 MNHEY, CDR2 SVGAGI. V gave up 2 bases and J gave up 3 bases, with 11 bases separating them. The CDR3 consists of 14 residues. Written as DNA, the CDR3 is TGTGCCAGCAGTTACAAGAGGGGCCTCTACGAGCAGTACTTC. As protein: CASSYKRGLYEQYF.

This clonotype was seen only once. A read error may produce the germline difference seen at one junction end. The rearrangement links TRBV7-7 to TRBJ2-5; D unresolved. This CDR3 has 15 residues. The germline gives CDR1 SSHAT, CDR2 FNYEAQ (reference sequence). The CDR3 bases are TGTGCTAGCAGCTTAGTGTCAGGCTCGCAAGAGACCCAGTACTTC. Translated: CASSLVSGSQETQYF.

This chain links TRBV7-9 with TRBJ2-2, with TRBD2 matching over 7 bases. Per germline, CDR1 SEHNR and CDR2 FQNEAQ (reference sequence). The V and J ends lost 5 bases and 4 bases, in that order; junction bases with no gene match: 7. This CDR3 has 15 amino acids. The CDR3 sequence: CASSRGTITTGELFF. In DNA, the CDR3 is TGTGCCAGCAGCCGAGGGACTATCACCACCGGGGAGCTGTTTTTT. Filled out from reference TRBV7-9 and TRBJ2-2, the complete variable domain reads DTGVSQNPRHKITKRGQNVTFRCDPISEHNRLYWYRQTLGQGPEFLTYFQNEAQLEKSRLLSDRFSAERPKGSFSTLEIQRTEQGDSAMYLCASSRGTITTGELFFGEGSRLTVL.

This clonotype was seen at least ten times. This rearrangement joins TRBV10-3 to TRBJ2-5; D gene uncertain. V was pared by 3 bases and J by 4 bases, with 6 bases between. CDR3 length: 12 amino acids. Germline lookup yields CDR1 ENHRY and CDR2 SYGVKD. CDR3 in amino acids: CAISEVPETQYF. The DNA for the CDR3 is TGTGCCATCAGTGAAGTCCCAGAGACCCAGTACTTC.

In its sample, this clonotype was seen a few times. The chain employs TRBV5-1 and TRBJ2-5; D perhaps matches TRBD2 (5 bases). Trimming took off 1 base at V and 2 bases at J, with 27 bases between the two ends. This CDR3 region has 20 residues. Looked up from germline, CDR1 is SGHRS and CDR2 is YFSETQ. In nucleotides, the CDR3 is TGCGCCAGCAGCTTGATATTAGGGTCGGGAATCCAGGTCCGTCAAGAGACCCAGTACTTC. Its translation is CASSLILGSGIQVRQETQYF.

This clonotype was seen more than once but under ten times. V and J are TRBV5-1 and TRBJ2-2; 10 nucleotides agree with TRBD2. CDR1 and CDR2 from the germline V gene are SGHRS and YFSETQ. The length of the CDR3 is 16 residues. Trimming took 3 bases from V and 5 from J; bases not matched to a gene: 7. The CDR3 spells CASSSPGLAFTGELFF. In nucleotides, the CDR3 is TGCGCCAGCAGCTCTCCGGGACTAGCGTTTACCGGGGAGCTGTTTTTT.

This clonotype was found many times. The V call is TRBV4-2, the J call TRBJ1-1; D not resolved. The V gene's germline CDR1 is LGHNA and CDR2 YNFKEQ. Deletions cut 1 base from V and 3 bases from J, with 6 bases between. The CDR3 has 13 residues. In nucleotides, the CDR3 is TGTGCCAGCAGCCAAGGGCTTCACACTGAAGCTTTCTTT. Its protein is CASSQGLHTEAFF.

Here the CDR3 reads CASSPRENTQYF. CDR3 DNA sequence: TGTGCCAGCAGCCCCAGGGAGAATACGCAGTATTTT. The chain carries TRBV11-2 and TRBJ2-3; D might be TRBD1 or TRBD2, each matching 5 bases. Trimming shortened V by 5 bases and J by 7 bases, and 10 bases separated the two germline ends. Per germline, CDR1 SGHAT and CDR2 FQNNGV. The CDR3 consists of 12 residues. Complete variable domain (other parts from reference TRBV11-2 and TRBJ2-3): EAGVAQSPRYKIIEKRQSVAFWCNPISGHATLYWYQQILGQGPKLLIQFQNNGVVDDSQLPKDRFSAERLKGVDSTLKIQPAKLEDSAVYLCASSPRENTQYFGPGTRLTVL.

The chain recombines TRBV20-1 with TRBJ2-3, with D possibly TRBD2 on 6 matching bases. This CDR3 has 12 amino acids. From germline, CDR1 is DFQATT and CDR2 SNEGSKA (reference sequence). V was cut by 3 bases and J by 8 bases, with 12 bases left in between. The CDR3 sequence is CSASPYGGTQYF. Here the CDR3 DNA reads TGCAGTGCTAGCCCCTACGGGGGTACGCAGTATTTT.

This clonotype was seen more than once but under ten times. J is TRBJ2-1 and V is TRBV11-1, with 7 bases that match TRBD1. The germline V gene encodes CDR1 SGHAT and CDR2 FQDESV (reference sequence). The CDR3 is 14 amino acids. V lost 5 bases to trimming and J lost 7 bases; unmatched junction nucleotides: 8. The CDR3 DNA follows: TGTGCCAGCAGCCTTACCAACAGGGGTAATGAGCAGTTCTTC. Amino acids: CASSLTNRGNEQFF.